A selection of T cell receptor beta chains follows, all from one sample in a study of CD8 T cells in Susac syndrome. TCRdb independently ran MiXCR on the immunoSEQ multiplex PCR reads; one entry per CDR3 protein. Of more than 110,000 distinct CDR3 sequences listed, approximately 95% are singletons. Source material: CD4+ T cells from PBMCs. These receptors were obtained from a human donor with Susac syndrome. The CDR3 runs from the conserved cysteine through the conserved F or W. The order of the fields is CDR3 length, V gene, clone size, D gene, J gene, CDR3 protein, CDR3 DNA. A D gene is named only where the DNA matches it firmly. The size field is filled for only some rows; it gives once, few, many or a size class.

14	TRBV28	.	.	TRBJ1-4	CASSSGGQLEKLFF	TGTGCCAGCAGTTCCGGGGGACAACTTGAAAAACTGTTTTTT
16	TRBV29-1	.	TRBD2	TRBJ2-3	CSVGLAGALATDTQYF	TGCAGCGTCGGACTAGCGGGGGCCCTAGCCACAGATACGCAGTATTTT
16	TRBV4-1	.	TRBD2	TRBJ2-3	CASSPLEAGGTDTQYF	TGCGCCAGCAGCCCCCTGGAAGCGGGGGGCACAGATACGCAGTATTTT
12	TRBV19	.	.	TRBJ1-1	CASTGGYTEAFF	TGTGCCAGTACGGGGGGGTACACTGAAGCTTTCTTT
12	TRBV6-6	.	.	TRBJ1-2	CASRILGYGYTF	TGTGCCAGCAGGATATTAGGCTATGGCTACACCTTC
17	TRBV7-2	.	.	TRBJ1-5	CASSYWGNPGSNQPQHF	TGTGCCAGCAGTTACTGGGGTAACCCGGGGTCCAATCAGCCCCAGCATTTT
18	TRBV7-8	.	TRBD2	TRBJ2-1	CASSLGARRRTSYNEQFF	TGTGCCAGCAGCTTAGGAGCTCGGCGGAGGACTAGCTACAATGAGCAGTTCTTC
12	TRBV28	.	TRBD1	TRBJ2-5	CASSRQGETQYF	TGTGCCAGCAGTCGACAGGGAGAGACCCAGTACTTC
15	TRBV11-2	.	TRBD1	TRBJ2-7	CASSSTGGPLGLQYF	TGTGCCAGCAGCTCCACAGGGGGCCCCCTAGGATTGCAGTACTTC
15	TRBV4-1	.	.	TRBJ2-1	CASRPTGLGYNEQFF	TGCGCCAGCAGGCCAACAGGATTAGGGTACAATGAGCAGTTCTTC
14	TRBV25-1	.	TRBD2	TRBJ2-1	CASSLPGGLSEQFF	TGTGCCAGCAGTCTTCCCGGGGGGTTGAGTGAGCAGTTCTTC
16	TRBV10-3	.	.	TRBJ2-1	CAISESGVERYNEQFF	TGTGCCATCAGTGAGTCTGGAGTTGAACGGTACAATGAGCAGTTCTTC
15	TRBV7-2	.	TRBD2	TRBJ2-1	CASSLQAGVGNEQFF	TGTGCCAGCAGCTTACAAGCGGGAGTGGGCAATGAGCAGTTCTTC
14	TRBV25-1	.	.	TRBJ2-1	CASSEKTTDNEQFF	TGTGCCAGCAGTGAAAAGACTACAGACAATGAGCAGTTCTTC
13	TRBV30	few	.	TRBJ2-7	CAWGLESSYEQYF	TGTGCCTGGGGACTGGAAAGCTCCTACGAGCAGTACTTC
14	TRBV6-4	.	.	TRBJ2-1	CASSDGDSYNEQFF	TGTGCCAGCAGTGACGGGGATTCCTACAATGAGCAGTTCTTC
16	TRBV4-2	.	TRBD2	TRBJ2-3	CASSQRTGGPRDTQYF	TGTGCCAGCAGCCAACGGACGGGAGGGCCTCGAGATACGCAGTATTTT
15	TRBV25-1	.	.	TRBJ2-1	CASSKTSSSYNEQFF	TGTGCCAGCAGCAAAACTAGCAGTTCCTACAATGAGCAGTTCTTC
16	TRBV19	.	.	TRBJ1-5	CASSIDPSLGQQPQHF	TGTGCCAGTAGTATAGATCCGTCCCTTGGGCAGCAGCCCCAGCATTTT
11	TRBV5-6	.	.	TRBJ1-2	CASSRDSGYTF	TGTGCCAGCAGCCGGGACTCTGGCTACACCTTC
16	TRBV23-1	.	TRBD1	TRBJ2-5	CASSQKGQLLRETQYF	TGCGCCAGCAGTCAAAAGGGACAGCTGCTAAGGGAGACCCAGTACTTC